A selection of T cell receptor beta chains follows, all from one sample in a study of blood T cell repertoires in COVID-19. The assay was immunoSEQ multiplex PCR, and TCRdb's table has in-frame clones only and misses some. The sample contains 200,000 or so clones, around four fifths of which appear only once. The material sequenced was peripheral blood. These receptor sequences come from a woman aged 55-75 years who had recovered from COVID-19. Each CDR3 is given with its conserved first and last residue. The order of the fields is D gene, J gene, clone size, V gene, CDR3 DNA, CDR3 protein. D genes are given only for firm matches. A clone size is listed for some rows: how often the clone was seen (once, few, many), or a class if it is expanded.

d_gene: -
j_gene: TRBJ1-6
abundance: -
v_gene: TRBV7-8
CDR3nt: TGTGCCAGCAGCTTAGAAGCCCTGACAATTTATAATTCACCCCTCCACTTT
CDR3aa: CASSLEALTIYNSPLHF

d_gene: -
j_gene: TRBJ2-3
abundance: -
v_gene: TRBV18
CDR3nt: TGTGCCAGTATCAGGGATCCCACAGATACGCAGTATTTT
CDR3aa: CASIRDPTDTQYF

d_gene: -
j_gene: TRBJ1-2
abundance: -
v_gene: TRBV6-5
CDR3nt: TGTGCCAGCAGCCTCAGGGGTGAGATTAACTATGGCTACACCTTC
CDR3aa: CASSLRGEINYGYTF

d_gene: TRBD1
j_gene: TRBJ2-1
abundance: once
v_gene: TRBV19
CDR3nt: TGTGCCAGTAGTATAGCGGGACAGGGTATCTATAATGAGCAGTTCTTC
CDR3aa: CASSIAGQGIYNEQFF

d_gene: -
j_gene: TRBJ1-5
abundance: -
v_gene: TRBV7-2
CDR3nt: TGTGCCAGCAGCACTTCGGGACACAACAATCAGCCCCAGCATTTT
CDR3aa: CASSTSGHNNQPQHF

d_gene: -
j_gene: TRBJ2-7
abundance: -
v_gene: TRBV18
CDR3nt: TGTGCCAGCTCACCCCATTCCGGGACTGGGCACGAGCAGTACTTC
CDR3aa: CASSPHSGTGHEQYF

d_gene: TRBD2
j_gene: TRBJ2-1
abundance: -
v_gene: TRBV4-2
CDR3nt: TGTGCCAGCAGCCAAGATTTGACTAGCGGGGGGGCCGGGGTACCTAATGAGCAGTTCTTC
CDR3aa: CASSQDLTSGGAGVPNEQFF

d_gene: -
j_gene: TRBJ2-1
abundance: -
v_gene: TRBV7-2
CDR3nt: TGTGCCAGCAGCTCCCAACAGGTTTACAATGAGCAGTTCTTC
CDR3aa: CASSSQQVYNEQFF

d_gene: TRBD1
j_gene: TRBJ1-2
abundance: -
v_gene: TRBV2
CDR3nt: TGTGCCAGCAGTGTGGACAGGCCAGAAACAAGCGGCTACACCTTC
CDR3aa: CASSVDRPETSGYTF

d_gene: TRBD2
j_gene: TRBJ2-3
abundance: -
v_gene: TRBV5-4
CDR3nt: TGTGCCAGCAGCTCCGGGACTAGCGGGGGTATAGATACGCAGTATTTT
CDR3aa: CASSSGTSGGIDTQYF

d_gene: -
j_gene: TRBJ1-5
abundance: -
v_gene: TRBV7-2
CDR3nt: TGTGCCAGCAGCTCCAGGGGTAATCAGCCCCAGCATTTT
CDR3aa: CASSSRGNQPQHF

d_gene: TRBD1
j_gene: TRBJ1-1
abundance: -
v_gene: TRBV5-6
CDR3nt: TGTGCCAGCAGCTACGGGACAGGCGAAGCTTTCTTT
CDR3aa: CASSYGTGEAFF

d_gene: -
j_gene: TRBJ1-6
abundance: once
v_gene: TRBV10-3
CDR3nt: TGTGCCATCAGTGAGAGGGGGTGGTATAATTCACCCCTCCACTTT
CDR3aa: CAISERGWYNSPLHF

d_gene: -
j_gene: TRBJ2-1
abundance: -
v_gene: TRBV7-2
CDR3nt: TGTGCCAGCAGCCCGGGCCAGGGTTACAATGAGCAGTTCTTC
CDR3aa: CASSPGQGYNEQFF

d_gene: -
j_gene: TRBJ1-5
abundance: -
v_gene: TRBV6-5
CDR3nt: TGTGCCGCTGGGGGGAGGGGTGGGAGCAATCAGCCCCAGCATTTT
CDR3aa: CAAGGRGGSNQPQHF

d_gene: TRBD1
j_gene: TRBJ1-6
abundance: -
v_gene: TRBV7-9
CDR3nt: TGTGCCAGCAGCTTGACAGGGTCTAATTCACCCCTCCACTTT
CDR3aa: CASSLTGSNSPLHF

d_gene: -
j_gene: TRBJ2-5
abundance: -
v_gene: TRBV5-1
CDR3nt: TGCGCCAGCAGCTTGGCGTGGGCAACGCGAGAGACCCAGTACTTC
CDR3aa: CASSLAWATRETQYF

d_gene: -
j_gene: TRBJ1-5
abundance: few
v_gene: TRBV25-1
CDR3nt: TGTGCCAGCAGCTCCTCCGCGAATCAGCCCCAGCATTTT
CDR3aa: CASSSSANQPQHF

d_gene: TRBD2
j_gene: TRBJ2-1
abundance: -
v_gene: TRBV12-3/TRBV12-4
CDR3nt: TGTGCCAGCAGTTCCGGGAGGGGGGGCAAGCAGTTCTTC
CDR3aa: CASSSGRGGKQFF

d_gene: -
j_gene: TRBJ1-5
abundance: -
v_gene: TRBV4-1
CDR3nt: TGCGCCAGCAGCCAACCTACCGGACAGTATAGCAATCAGCCCCAGCATTTT
CDR3aa: CASSQPTGQYSNQPQHF

d_gene: -
j_gene: TRBJ1-1
abundance: -
v_gene: TRBV3-1/TRBV3-2
CDR3nt: TGTGCCAGCAGCCAAGGTGCGGGGCGGACTGAAGCTTTCTTT
CDR3aa: CASSQGAGRTEAFF

d_gene: -
j_gene: TRBJ1-1
abundance: -
v_gene: TRBV7-2
CDR3nt: TGTGCCAGCAGCTTAGAGCGGGTAGAGTCTGAAGCTTTCTTT
CDR3aa: CASSLERVESEAFF

d_gene: -
j_gene: TRBJ2-5
abundance: -
v_gene: TRBV27
CDR3nt: TGTGCCAGCAGTCCCCTCGGGGTCCAAGAGACCCAGTACTTC
CDR3aa: CASSPLGVQETQYF

d_gene: -
j_gene: TRBJ1-2
abundance: -
v_gene: TRBV10-3
CDR3nt: TGTGCCATCAGTGAGTTGACGGGGGAAGGTGGCTACACCTTC
CDR3aa: CAISELTGEGGYTF

d_gene: -
j_gene: TRBJ2-7
abundance: -
v_gene: TRBV5-1
CDR3nt: TGCGCCAGCCGGACGGCGAGGGGGAGCTCCTACGAGCAGTACTTC
CDR3aa: CASRTARGSSYEQYF

d_gene: TRBD1
j_gene: TRBJ1-6
abundance: -
v_gene: TRBV11-2
CDR3nt: TGTGCCAGCAGCTTAGGGACAGGGATCGGGTATAATTCACCCCTCCACTTT
CDR3aa: CASSLGTGIGYNSPLHF

d_gene: TRBD2
j_gene: TRBJ2-3
abundance: -
v_gene: TRBV6-5
CDR3nt: TGTGCCAGCAGTTCTCAACTAGCGCCTAGCACAGATACGCAGTATTTT
CDR3aa: CASSSQLAPSTDTQYF

d_gene: TRBD2
j_gene: TRBJ2-2
abundance: -
v_gene: TRBV27
CDR3nt: TGTGCCAGCAGTGATAAGCGGGGGGGCGTCGGGGAGCTGTTTTTT
CDR3aa: CASSDKRGGVGELFF

d_gene: -
j_gene: TRBJ2-3
abundance: -
v_gene: TRBV7-3
CDR3nt: TGTGCCAGCAGCGCATCCGGGTCAAACAGGATGGATACGCAGTATTTT
CDR3aa: CASSASGSNRMDTQYF

d_gene: -
j_gene: TRBJ1-5
abundance: -
v_gene: TRBV9
CDR3nt: TGTGCCAGCTGGGGGGGCAATCAGCCCCAGCATTTT
CDR3aa: CASWGGNQPQHF

d_gene: -
j_gene: TRBJ1-5
abundance: -
v_gene: TRBV6-2/TRBV6-3
CDR3nt: TGTGCCAGCAGTTACAGGGGTCCGAAGCATTTT
CDR3aa: CASSYRGPKHF

d_gene: -
j_gene: TRBJ2-3
abundance: -
v_gene: TRBV19
CDR3nt: TGTGCCAGTGGACACAGGGCCCCGGATACGCAGTATTTT
CDR3aa: CASGHRAPDTQYF

d_gene: TRBD1
j_gene: TRBJ1-2
abundance: -
v_gene: TRBV7-9
CDR3nt: TGTGCCAGCAGCTTACAGGGGGTCGGCTATGGCTACACCTTC
CDR3aa: CASSLQGVGYGYTF

d_gene: -
j_gene: TRBJ1-1
abundance: -
v_gene: TRBV5-1
CDR3nt: TGCGCCAGCAGCTTAATAACCGGGACAAATAGTGAAGCTTTCTTT
CDR3aa: CASSLITGTNSEAFF

d_gene: TRBD1
j_gene: TRBJ2-5
abundance: -
v_gene: TRBV4-3
CDR3nt: TGCGCCAGCAGCCGAGGGGGGACAGGTGGAAAAGAGACCCAGTACTTC
CDR3aa: CASSRGGTGGKETQYF

d_gene: TRBD1
j_gene: TRBJ1-3
abundance: once
v_gene: TRBV7-2
CDR3nt: TGTGCCACAACACAGGGGGTCCTCTCTGGAAACACCATATATTTT
CDR3aa: CATTQGVLSGNTIYF

d_gene: -
j_gene: TRBJ1-1
abundance: -
v_gene: TRBV10-1
CDR3nt: TGCGCCAGCAGTGAGTCTCGGGGCAGCGGGGGAGCTTTCTTT
CDR3aa: CASSESRGSGGAFF

d_gene: -
j_gene: TRBJ1-1
abundance: -
v_gene: TRBV19
CDR3nt: TGTGCCAGTAGTATACGTCGGGGGAAGGGGAACACTGAAGCTTTCTTT
CDR3aa: CASSIRRGKGNTEAFF

d_gene: -
j_gene: TRBJ1-6
abundance: -
v_gene: TRBV9
CDR3nt: TGTGCCAGCAGCACCCACGGACAGTATAATTCACCCCTCCACTTT
CDR3aa: CASSTHGQYNSPLHF

d_gene: TRBD2
j_gene: TRBJ2-1
abundance: -
v_gene: TRBV19
CDR3nt: TGTGCCAGTAGTAGCGGGGGGGCCTTGAATGAGCAGTTCTTC
CDR3aa: CASSSGGALNEQFF

d_gene: -
j_gene: TRBJ1-4
abundance: -
v_gene: TRBV5-1
CDR3nt: TGCGCCAGCAGCTTGGGGCTTTTTCTCGGTTCGGGGGACGGTCGTGAAAAACTGTTTTTT
CDR3aa: CASSLGLFLGSGDGREKLFF

d_gene: -
j_gene: TRBJ1-2
abundance: once
v_gene: TRBV10-3
CDR3nt: TGTGCCATCAGACAGGGTAACTATGGCTACACCTTC
CDR3aa: CAIRQGNYGYTF

d_gene: TRBD2
j_gene: TRBJ2-1
abundance: -
v_gene: TRBV5-1
CDR3nt: TGCGCCAGCAGTGGGCGGGGGGGCCTCAACAATGAGCAGTTCTTC
CDR3aa: CASSGRGGLNNEQFF

d_gene: -
j_gene: TRBJ2-3
abundance: few
v_gene: TRBV7-3
CDR3nt: TGTGCCAGCAGCTTAGCTAGCCCAGATACGCAGTATTTT
CDR3aa: CASSLASPDTQYF

d_gene: -
j_gene: TRBJ2-5
abundance: -
v_gene: TRBV20-1
CDR3nt: TGCAGTGCTAGAGGAGAAGAGACCCAGTACTTC
CDR3aa: CSARGEETQYF

d_gene: TRBD1
j_gene: TRBJ1-5
abundance: -
v_gene: TRBV19
CDR3nt: TGTGCCAGAAAGGACAGGGGCATCGAGCCCCAGCATTTT
CDR3aa: CARKDRGIEPQHF

d_gene: -
j_gene: TRBJ1-2
abundance: -
v_gene: TRBV3-1/TRBV3-2
CDR3nt: TGTGCCAGCAGCCTAGGGACAACTAACTATGGCTACACCTTC
CDR3aa: CASSLGTTNYGYTF

d_gene: -
j_gene: TRBJ2-7
abundance: -
v_gene: TRBV19
CDR3nt: TGTGCCAGTAGTCCCTCGACTGGTCTAGTGGATTCCTACGAGCAGTACTTC
CDR3aa: CASSPSTGLVDSYEQYF

d_gene: -
j_gene: TRBJ1-5
abundance: -
v_gene: TRBV7-2
CDR3nt: TGTGCCAGCAGCTTAATCGTCGGGGGCAATCAGCCCCAGCATTTT
CDR3aa: CASSLIVGGNQPQHF

d_gene: -
j_gene: TRBJ2-1
abundance: -
v_gene: TRBV27
CDR3nt: TGTGCCAGCAGTTTAGCGGGGGCCCCCTACAATGAGCAGTTCTTC
CDR3aa: CASSLAGAPYNEQFF

d_gene: -
j_gene: TRBJ2-7
abundance: -
v_gene: TRBV13
CDR3nt: TGTGCCAGCAGCTCGGAAGAACAGTCGTACGAGCAGTACTTC
CDR3aa: CASSSEEQSYEQYF

d_gene: TRBD2
j_gene: TRBJ2-1
abundance: -
v_gene: TRBV4-3
CDR3nt: TGCGCCAGCAGCTCCGGGGGACTAGCGGGGGAGAAGCAGTTCTTC
CDR3aa: CASSSGGLAGEKQFF

d_gene: -
j_gene: TRBJ2-7
abundance: -
v_gene: TRBV5-8
CDR3nt: TGTGCCAGCAGCATCGGACTCCGCCGGAGGTCAAACGAGCAGTACTTC
CDR3aa: CASSIGLRRRSNEQYF

d_gene: -
j_gene: TRBJ1-6
abundance: many
v_gene: TRBV9
CDR3nt: TGTGCCAGCAGCGCCGCCAGGCGTAATTCACCCCTCCACTTT
CDR3aa: CASSAARRNSPLHF

d_gene: TRBD2
j_gene: TRBJ2-3
abundance: -
v_gene: TRBV11-2
CDR3nt: TGTGCCAGCAGACCACTCCGCGGGGGGAAAGATACGCAGTATTTT
CDR3aa: CASRPLRGGKDTQYF

d_gene: -
j_gene: TRBJ2-3
abundance: -
v_gene: TRBV6-5
CDR3nt: TGTGCCAGCAGTTACTCGAGGAGGATAGATACGCAGTATTTT
CDR3aa: CASSYSRRIDTQYF

d_gene: -
j_gene: TRBJ2-2
abundance: -
v_gene: TRBV3-1/TRBV3-2
CDR3nt: TGTGCCAGCAGCCAATCAGGGAGGGAGCTGTTTTTT
CDR3aa: CASSQSGRELFF

d_gene: -
j_gene: TRBJ1-5
abundance: -
v_gene: TRBV6-5
CDR3nt: TGTGCCAGCACGTCGGGGAATCAGCCCCAGCATTTT
CDR3aa: CASTSGNQPQHF